This is a list of T cell receptor beta chains from one sample in a study of T cell responses to AZD1222 COVID-19 vaccine. Clones were read by immunoSEQ multiplex PCR, and TCRdb kept only the in-frame ones, dropping some. The table lists 150,000 or so clones, about 88% of them singletons, with around 5.9% in the top ten. Here the sequenced sample was peripheral blood, taken on day 0 of AZD1222 vaccination. These receptors were taken from an adult in good health. CDR3s include the opening cysteine and the closing phenylalanine or tryptophan. Fields, in order: CDR3 DNA, CDR3 protein, J gene, V gene, D gene, clone size. A D gene is named only where the DNA matches it firmly. Clone size appears in some rows only: once, few, many, or a class for an expanded clone.

DNA: TGTGCCAGCAGTTACGCAGGTTTCGGTGAAAAACTGTTTTTT
CDR3: CASSYAGFGEKLFF
J: TRBJ1-4
V: TRBV6-5
D: .
size: .

DNA: TGTGCCAGCAGCGTAGGGCAGGGGACCTACGAGCAGTACTTC
CDR3: CASSVGQGTYEQYF
J: TRBJ2-7
V: TRBV9
D: .
size: .

DNA: TGCGCCAGCAGCCAAGTGGGGACAGAAAAATACTATGGCTACACCTTC
CDR3: CASSQVGTEKYYGYTF
J: TRBJ1-2
V: TRBV4-1
D: TRBD1
size: .

DNA: TGCGCCAGCAGCCAGGGACAGGGGTCAGAGACCCAGTACTTC
CDR3: CASSQGQGSETQYF
J: TRBJ2-5
V: TRBV4-3
D: TRBD1
size: .

DNA: TGTGCCAGCAGTTTCAATAATCAGCCCCAGCATTTT
CDR3: CASSFNNQPQHF
J: TRBJ1-5
V: TRBV27
D: .
size: .

DNA: TGTGCCATCAAACCGGGACAGGGAACAGATACGCAGTATTTT
CDR3: CAIKPGQGTDTQYF
J: TRBJ2-3
V: TRBV10-3
D: TRBD1
size: .

DNA: TGTGCCAGCAGTTCTTCTGACAGTTTTGAAAAACTGTTTTTT
CDR3: CASSSSDSFEKLFF
J: TRBJ1-4
V: TRBV28
D: .
size: once

DNA: TGTGCCAGCAGCACTGGACAGGTTTGGGAATATTTTAAAGCTTTCTTT
CDR3: CASSTGQVWEYFKAFF
J: TRBJ1-1
V: TRBV7-9
D: TRBD1
size: .

DNA: TGCGCCAGCAGCTTACTAGCGGGAGTCGAGACCCAGTACTTC
CDR3: CASSLLAGVETQYF
J: TRBJ2-5
V: TRBV5-1
D: TRBD2
size: .

DNA: TGTGCCAGCAGGCCCCCCGGGACAGGGGGCGACTATGGCTACACCTTC
CDR3: CASRPPGTGGDYGYTF
J: TRBJ1-2
V: TRBV28
D: TRBD1
size: once

DNA: TGCGCCAGCAGCTTGAACAGCGGCTCTGGAAACACCATATATTTT
CDR3: CASSLNSGSGNTIYF
J: TRBJ1-3
V: TRBV5-1
D: .
size: .

DNA: TGTGCCAGTAGACCACAAAGGGCAGGGAGGGCTGAAGCTTTCTTT
CDR3: CASRPQRAGRAEAFF
J: TRBJ1-1
V: TRBV19
D: .
size: .

DNA: TGTGCCAGCAGCTTGGTGTCCAACAATGAGCAGTTCTTC
CDR3: CASSLVSNNEQFF
J: TRBJ2-1
V: TRBV5-5
D: .
size: .

DNA: TGTGCCAGCAGCCCACGGGGCGGCGCGAATACGCAGTATTTT
CDR3: CASSPRGGANTQYF
J: TRBJ2-3
V: TRBV9
D: .
size: .

DNA: TGTGCCAGCAGCTTCACTACAGGGGCTTACGGCTACACCTTC
CDR3: CASSFTTGAYGYTF
J: TRBJ1-2
V: TRBV7-2
D: TRBD1
size: few

DNA: TGTGCCAGCAGCCAAGTGACCGATGGTGGAGCGGGGACTGAAGCTTTCTTT
CDR3: CASSQVTDGGAGTEAFF
J: TRBJ1-1
V: TRBV3-1/TRBV3-2
D: .
size: .

DNA: TGCGCCAGCAGCCAAGGCCTGCCAACAGGGGACCCCTACGAGCAGTACTTC
CDR3: CASSQGLPTGDPYEQYF
J: TRBJ2-7
V: TRBV4-3
D: TRBD1
size: .

DNA: TGTGCCAGCACCGACAGGGGCAATCAGCCCCAGCATTTT
CDR3: CASTDRGNQPQHF
J: TRBJ1-5
V: TRBV7-2
D: TRBD1
size: .

DNA: TGTGCCACCAGCAGAGATTGGACCACTAAGGGGACCTACGAGCAGTACTTC
CDR3: CATSRDWTTKGTYEQYF
J: TRBJ2-7
V: TRBV15
D: .
size: .

DNA: TGTGCCAGCAGTCCAGGACGGACTGAAGCTTTCTTT
CDR3: CASSPGRTEAFF
J: TRBJ1-1
V: TRBV28
D: .
size: .

DNA: TGTGCCACGGGGGCGAGGAACTATGGCTACACCTTC
CDR3: CATGARNYGYTF
J: TRBJ1-2
V: TRBV28
D: .
size: .

DNA: TGCAGCGTTGAAATGGGACAGAATCAGCCCCAGCATTTT
CDR3: CSVEMGQNQPQHF
J: TRBJ1-5
V: TRBV29-1
D: TRBD1
size: .

DNA: TGTGCCAGCAGCCCCGGGACAGGGAGCAATCAGCCCCAGCATTTT
CDR3: CASSPGTGSNQPQHF
J: TRBJ1-5
V: TRBV6-5
D: TRBD1
size: .

DNA: TGTGCCAGCAGCCACCCCAAGGGGCAAGGGACACCCCTCCACTTT
CDR3: CASSHPKGQGTPLHF
J: TRBJ1-6
V: TRBV2
D: .
size: few

DNA: TGCAGCGTTGGGGGCGGGAGGACTGAAGCTTTCTTT
CDR3: CSVGGGRTEAFF
J: TRBJ1-1
V: TRBV29-1
D: .
size: .

DNA: TGCAGCGTTGAAGACAACTATGGCTACACCTTC
CDR3: CSVEDNYGYTF
J: TRBJ1-2
V: TRBV29-1
D: .
size: .

DNA: TGTGCCAGCAGTCGGGGGGGCTCTGGAAACACCATATATTTT
CDR3: CASSRGGSGNTIYF
J: TRBJ1-3
V: TRBV27
D: .
size: .

DNA: TGTGCCAGCAGCAAAGGGAGCGTCGTGAGGGGGGCGCGTGGCTACACCTTC
CDR3: CASSKGSVVRGARGYTF
J: TRBJ1-2
V: TRBV21-1
D: .
size: .

DNA: TGTGCCAGCAGCCGCGAGCGGGCCCCTTTCACAGATACGCAGTATTTT
CDR3: CASSRERAPFTDTQYF
J: TRBJ2-3
V: TRBV5-6
D: .
size: .

DNA: TGCGCCAGCAGCCCGAGGGACAGACATGGCTACACCTTC
CDR3: CASSPRDRHGYTF
J: TRBJ1-2
V: TRBV5-1
D: TRBD1
size: .

DNA: TGTGCCAGCAGTCCGTACAGGGTAGGAACCGGGGAGCTGTTTTTT
CDR3: CASSPYRVGTGELFF
J: TRBJ2-2
V: TRBV27
D: .
size: once

DNA: TGTGCCAGCAGCCAAGACGGGCGGGAGGCAGATACGCAGTATTTT
CDR3: CASSQDGREADTQYF
J: TRBJ2-3
V: TRBV4-2
D: TRBD2
size: .

DNA: TGTGCCAGCAGTGATTTGGGTGGCTACACCTTC
CDR3: CASSDLGGYTF
J: TRBJ1-2
V: TRBV2
D: .
size: .

DNA: TGTGCCACCAGTGACCACGGACTAGCGGGGGGGAATGAGCAGTTCTTC
CDR3: CATSDHGLAGGNEQFF
J: TRBJ2-1
V: TRBV24-1
D: TRBD2
size: .

DNA: TGTGCCAGCAGCTCGGGACAGCGTCCGGGCAATCAGCCCCAGCATTTT
CDR3: CASSSGQRPGNQPQHF
J: TRBJ1-5
V: TRBV5-8
D: TRBD1
size: few

DNA: TGTGCCAGCAGTTCCACCGGACGGTTTTACGAGCAGTACTTC
CDR3: CASSSTGRFYEQYF
J: TRBJ2-7
V: TRBV2
D: .
size: .

DNA: TGCGCCAGCAGCCAAGAGTGGGGCTCGTGGGATCGCGGAGACACTGAAGCTTTCTTT
CDR3: CASSQEWGSWDRGDTEAFF
J: TRBJ1-1
V: TRBV4-3
D: .
size: .